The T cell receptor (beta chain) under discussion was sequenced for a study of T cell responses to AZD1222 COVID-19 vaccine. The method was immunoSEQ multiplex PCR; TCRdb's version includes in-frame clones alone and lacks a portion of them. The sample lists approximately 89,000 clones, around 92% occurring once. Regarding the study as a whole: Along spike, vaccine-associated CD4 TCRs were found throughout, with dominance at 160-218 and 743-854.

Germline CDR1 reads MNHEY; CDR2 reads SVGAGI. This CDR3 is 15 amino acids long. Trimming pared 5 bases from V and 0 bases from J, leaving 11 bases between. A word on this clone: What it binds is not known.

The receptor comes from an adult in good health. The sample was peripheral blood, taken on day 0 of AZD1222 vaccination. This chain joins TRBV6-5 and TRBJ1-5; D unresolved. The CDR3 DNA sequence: TGTGCCAGCAGTCCTCCAGTAAATAGCAATCAGCCCCAGCATTTT. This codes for CASSPPVNSNQPQHF.